The next 13 T cell receptor beta chains were all read from a single sample in a study of shared clonotypes between healthy human individuals. Sequenced by immunoSEQ multiplex PCR; TCRdb stores in-frame clones only, minus some. Of about 2 million clones listed, about 95% are singletons. Positive CCR7 selection of CD45RO-negative cells yielded the naive CD8 cells, and terminally differentiated effector memory CD45RA+ cells were excluded. The sample comprised naive CD8+ T cells sorted from blood. Source of these receptors: a young man in good health.

The chain has TRBV5-1 and TRBJ1-1; D uncertain. Germline CDR1 is SGHRS and CDR2 is YFSETQ. The CDR3 consists of 15 residues. The V and J ends lost 4 bases and 3 bases respectively, with 16 bases between them. The CDR3 DNA reads as TGCGCCAGCAGCACGGATCCAGCATACCACACTGAAGCTTTCTTT. Translated: CASSTDPAYHTEAFF.

The chain recombines TRBV5-5 with TRBJ2-2; no reliable D call. V was pared by 4 bases and J by 1 base, with 8 bases between. The CDR3 loop spans 14 amino acids. Germline lookup yields CDR1 SGHKS and CDR2 YYEKEE (reference sequence). CDR3 sequence reads: CASSADGNTGELFF. The CDR3 DNA reads TGTGCCAGCAGCGCGGACGGGAACACCGGGGAGCTGTTTTTT.

The rearrangement links TRBV9 to TRBJ2-7; possible D gene TRBD2, 5 bases. V lost 0 bases, J lost 4 bases, and 11 bases lay in between. CDR3 size: 14 residues. Germline CDR1 is SGDLS and CDR2 is YYNGEE. The CDR3 spells CASSVEPTGYEQYF. In DNA, the CDR3 is TGTGCCAGCAGCGTAGAACCAACGGGGTACGAGCAGTACTTC.

J is TRBJ1-1 and V is TRBV9; TRBD1 matches at 8 bases. In germline, CDR1 is SGDLS, CDR2 YYNGEE. V lost 0 bases to trimming and J lost 5 bases; unmatched junction nucleotides: 12. This CDR3 is built from 17 residues. CDR3 DNA sequence: TGTGCCAGCAGCGTAGGACAACTGGACAGGGTCTGGACTGAAGCTTTCTTT. Translated, it gives CASSVGQLDRVWTEAFF.

The chain joins TRBV29-1 to TRBJ1-1, with a weak D call TRBD1 (5 bases). Trimming took off 0 bases at V and 5 bases at J, with 10 bases between the two ends. The CDR3 totals 13 residues. Germline lookup yields CDR1 SQVTM and CDR2 ANQGSEA. The CDR3 sequence is CSVEDLGGTEAFF. Written as DNA, the CDR3 is TGCAGCGTTGAAGATCTGGGGGGAACTGAAGCTTTCTTT.

Only one count was recorded for this clone. This chain connects TRBV19 to TRBJ2-7; 9 nucleotides match TRBD1. This CDR3 comprises 15 residues. Germline-derived CDR1 and CDR2 are LNHDA and SQIVND (reference sequence). The trim removed 6 bases at V and 3 bases at J, leaving 9 bases unmatched. This CDR3 is CASRFSGTGFYEQYF. In DNA form, the CDR3 reads TGTGCCAGTAGGTTCTCCGGGACAGGGTTCTACGAGCAGTACTTC.

This sequence joins TRBV27 and TRBJ2-5; tentatively, D is TRBD2 (6 bases). V was cut by 5 bases and J by 0 bases, with 16 bases left in between. Germline V gene lookup returns CDR1 MNHEY and CDR2 SMNVEV (reference sequence). This CDR3 spans 16 amino acids. The CDR3 region is CASSQIAAVYQETQYF. The DNA for the CDR3 is TGTGCCAGCAGTCAAATAGCGGCAGTGTACCAAGAGACCCAGTACTTC.

The chain couples TRBV13 to TRBJ2-1; D gene unclear. The CDR3 loop spans 13 amino acids. Looked up from germline, CDR1 is PRHDT and CDR2 is FYEKMQ (reference sequence). V lost 2 bases to trimming and J lost 3 bases, with 5 bases between them. The CDR3 sequence is CASSLRDYNEQFF. CDR3 sequence (DNA): TGTGCCAGCAGCTTACGTGACTACAATGAGCAGTTCTTC.

This clone has only one observation. The chain recombines TRBV6-5 with TRBJ1-6; D is unresolved. Trimming shortened V by 5 bases and J by 6 bases, and 11 bases separated the two germline ends. Looked up from germline, CDR1 is MNHEY and CDR2 is SVGAGI. The CDR3 consists of 14 residues. Written as DNA, the CDR3 is TGTGCCAGCAGTGCCCCCGATGGTAATTCACCCCTCCACTTT. It encodes CASSAPDGNSPLHF.

J is TRBJ2-7 and V is TRBV11-2, with a possible D match to TRBD1 (5 bases). The germline V and J ends were trimmed by 1 base and 9 bases, with 13 bases remaining between them. Germline V gene sequence: CDR1 SGHAT, CDR2 FQNNGV. This CDR3 has 13 amino acids. The CDR3, as DNA: TGTGCCAGCAGCTTAGTTCTGGCCCAGGGGCAGTACTTC. Translated, it gives CASSLVLAQGQYF.

The chain carries TRBV6-6 and TRBJ2-5; D ambiguous. The germline V and J ends were trimmed by 4 bases and 3 bases, with 3 bases remaining between them. This CDR3 has 11 residues. CDR1 is MNHNY and CDR2 is SVGAGI in the germline V gene (reference sequence). The CDR3 DNA sequence: TGTGCCAGCAGTTCCGAAGAGACCCAGTACTTC. Its protein product is CASSSEETQYF.

The chain combines TRBV27 with TRBJ2-3; 10 positions agree with TRBD2. The germline CDR1 and CDR2 sequences are MNHEY and SMNVEV (reference sequence). The CDR3 consists of 16 residues. V was clipped by 4 bases and J by 7 bases; unmatched bases: 11. The CDR3 here is CASSWLAGAPGNTQYF. DNA for the CDR3: TGTGCCAGCAGTTGGCTAGCGGGAGCTCCGGGGAATACGCAGTATTTT.

This clone was seen once. The J gene is TRBJ2-2, the V gene TRBV27; possibly TRBD2 for D (6 bases). The ends were cut back, 6 bases at V and 5 bases at J, with 16 bases in the middle. Germline-derived CDR1 and CDR2 are MNHEY and SMNVEV (reference sequence). The CDR3 is 15 residues long. The CDR3, as DNA: TGTGCCAGCAGCGGCCTAGCGAGATCGACCGGGGAGCTGTTTTTT. Translated, it gives CASSGLARSTGELFF.